These 18 T cell receptor beta chains were sequenced from one sample in a study of blood T cells in healthy people across ages. Then a second PCR, running about 7 to 11 cycles, was carried out with a sample-barcoded 5' primer and a J-beta primer mix. From the 5' RACE reads, TCRdb called clonotypes with MiXCR, one entry per CDR3 protein. The sample includes around 2 million distinct CDR3 sequences, 35% to 50% of them seen just once. The specimen sequenced was blood. These receptors originate from a human donor in good health.

In this sample, this clonotype turned up many times. The rearrangement joins TRBV20-1 to TRBJ1-2; D remains ambiguous. From germline, CDR1 is DFQATT and CDR2 SNEGSKA (reference sequence). V was shortened by 5 bases and J by 6 bases, with 19 bases between the two germline ends. This CDR3 contains 14 residues. The CDR3 region is CSARVGLRLDGYTF. CDR3 DNA: TGCAGTGCTCGAGTGGGGTTAAGGTTGGATGGCTACACCTTC.

The J gene is TRBJ2-7, the V gene TRBV7-2; 7 positions agree with TRBD1. The CDR3 has 15 residues. Germline CDR1 and CDR2: SGHTA and FQGNSA. With V trimmed by 5 bases and J by 2 bases, 9 bases remained unmatched. The CDR3 loop is CASSLGQDYPYEQYF. CDR3 DNA sequence: TGTGCCAGCAGCCTCGGACAGGATTACCCCTACGAGCAGTACTTC.

This chain links TRBV9 with TRBJ2-5; 7 nucleotides agree with TRBD1. The J segment lost 11 bases and the V segment lost 2 bases, leaving 15 bases of the junction unmatched. Germline V gives CDR1 SGDLS, CDR2 YYNGEE. CDR3 length: 15 residues. The chain's CDR3 is CASSVSGTDNNKQYF. CDR3 nucleotide sequence: TGTGCCAGCAGCGTCTCCGGGACAGATAATAATAAGCAGTACTTC.

V is TRBV9 and J is TRBJ1-1, with a tentative D call TRBD1 (5 bases). Trimming cost V 4 bases and J 3 bases, with 13 bases left between them. The CDR3 extends over 14 amino acids. The germline V gene encodes CDR1 SGDLS and CDR2 YYNGEE. The CDR3 DNA reads TGTGCCAGCAGCCCTCGGGGGGAGTACACTGAAGCTTTCTTT. It specifies CASSPRGEYTEAFF.

The V call is TRBV27, the J call TRBJ2-1, with 7 bases identical to TRBD1. This CDR3 is built from 16 residues. J lost 2 bases, V lost 0 bases, and 4 bases had no gene match. Germline loops: CDR1 MNHEY, CDR2 SMNVEV (reference sequence). In nucleotides, the CDR3 is TGTGCCAGCAGTTTATCCACAGGGGTTGCCTACAATGAGCAGTTCTTC. This translates into CASSLSTGVAYNEQFF.

The V and J genes are TRBV7-3 and TRBJ1-6; D not resolved. This CDR3 contains 13 residues. Germline CDR1 is SGHTA and CDR2 is FQGTGA. V gave up 6 bases and J gave up 10 bases, with 13 bases separating them. In DNA form, the CDR3 reads TGTGCCAGCAGGAACGGTCCACGCTCACCCCTCCACTTT. Its protein is CASRNGPRSPLHF.

The V call is TRBV6-5, the J call TRBJ2-7; D possibly corresponds to TRBD2 (6 bases). The CDR3 covers 16 residues. Trimming shortened V by 2 bases and J by 3 bases, and 17 bases separated the two germline ends. Germline V gives CDR1 MNHEY, CDR2 SVGAGI. This CDR3 reads CASSYGRGVLGYEQYF. The CDR3 DNA is TGTGCCAGCAGTTACGGGCGGGGAGTGTTAGGCTACGAGCAGTACTTC.

This clonotype occurred a few times. CDR3 nucleotide sequence: TGTGCCAGCAGTAATTACCTAGCGGTTCAAGATACGCAGTATTTT. Encoded protein: CASSNYLAVQDTQYF. This chain connects TRBV13 to TRBJ2-3; TRBD2 aligns across 7 bases. The CDR3 length is 15 residues. Germline V gives CDR1 PRHDT, CDR2 FYEKMQ (reference sequence). V shed 6 bases, J shed 5 bases, and the junction held 11 bases outside the gene matches.

CDR3 DNA: TGTGCCAGCAGACAGGACCCCGGGTCCTACGAGCAGTACTTC. This sequence encodes CASRQDPGSYEQYF. V usage is TRBV27 and J usage is TRBJ2-7; the D gene is possibly TRBD1 (5 bases). This CDR3 spans 14 amino acids. Germline lookup yields CDR1 MNHEY and CDR2 SMNVEV (reference sequence). V was shortened by 6 bases and J by 1 base, with 13 bases between the two germline ends.

This clonotype was counted between two and nine times. The V and J genes are TRBV18 and TRBJ1-2; a possible D gene is TRBD1 (5 bases). The CDR3 has 13 amino acids. The V gene's germline CDR1 is KGHSH and CDR2 LQKENI. V was trimmed by 3 bases and J by 6 bases, leaving 11 bases between them. This CDR3 is CASSPGQPDGYTF. The DNA for the CDR3 is TGTGCCAGCTCACCGGGGCAACCCGATGGCTACACCTTC.

The table lists this clonotype with a few counts. The chain has TRBV7-9 and TRBJ2-3; D gene ambiguous. Looked up from germline, CDR1 is SEHNR and CDR2 is FQNEAQ (reference sequence). The length of the CDR3 is 14 residues. V was shortened by 2 bases and J by 2 bases, with 8 bases between the two germline ends. This CDR3 is CASSLQWDTDTQYF. The CDR3 nucleotides read TGTGCCAGCAGCTTACAGTGGGACACAGATACGCAGTATTTT.

Worth noting for this clonotype: Mismatch with germline at one junction end may stem from a read error. The V call is TRBV15, the J call TRBJ1-6; D is undetermined. Per the germline V gene, CDR1 is LNHNV and CDR2 is YYDKDF (reference sequence). The CDR3 length is 16 residues. The CDR3 nucleotides are TGTACCACCAGCAGAGATCTTGCGGAGGTCAGTTCACCCCTCCACTTT. Amino acid sequence: CTTSRDLAEVSSPLHF.

Only a few counts were recorded for this clonotype. CDR3 DNA: TGTGCCAGCAGCTTATCCGAGGCAGATACGCAGTATTTT. Translating it yields CASSLSEADTQYF. This sequence joins TRBV7-3 and TRBJ2-3; D call uncertain. The V gene's germline CDR1 is SGHTA and CDR2 FQGTGA. The CDR3 has 13 residues. Trimming removed 2 bases from V and 4 bases from J, with 7 bases in between.

The CDR3 loop reads CSALGTDREKLFF. The DNA for the CDR3 is TGCAGCGCCCTCGGGACAGACCGTGAAAAACTGTTTTTT. The gene calls are TRBV29-1 and TRBJ1-4; 7 bases align to TRBD1. The CDR3 extends over 13 amino acids. Germline V lookup: CDR1 SQVTM, CDR2 ANQGSEA. V was clipped by 7 bases and J by 7 bases; unmatched bases: 9.

This chain uses TRBV15 with TRBJ2-2; TRBD1 matches 8 bases. From germline, CDR1 is LNHNV and CDR2 YYDKDF (reference sequence). The CDR3 loop spans 15 amino acids. Trimming at V came to 0 bases and at J to 5 bases, leaving 2 bases not matched to a gene. The CDR3 sequence: CATSRDRGPTGELFF. Written as DNA, the CDR3 is TGTGCCACCAGCAGAGACAGGGGGCCTACCGGGGAGCTGTTTTTT.

The chain has TRBV9 and TRBJ2-2, with no clear D. The CDR3 has 12 residues. V was trimmed by 4 bases and J by 2 bases, leaving 3 bases between them. Germline CDR1 reads SGDLS; CDR2 reads YYNGEE. Written as DNA, the CDR3 is TGTGCCAGCAGCCATAACACCGGGGAGCTGTTTTTT. Translation gives CASSHNTGELFF.

The rearrangement joins TRBV28 to TRBJ2-3; 12 bases match TRBD2. In germline, CDR1 is MDHEN, CDR2 SYDVKM. With V trimmed by 8 bases and J by 3 bases, 6 bases remained unmatched. The CDR3 has 15 residues. CDR3 in amino acids: CASASSGGATDTQYF. CDR3 DNA: TGTGCCAGCGCGTCTAGCGGGGGGGCGACAGATACGCAGTATTTT.

The V call is TRBV6-2 or TRBV6-3, the J call TRBJ2-7; D is ambiguous. The CDR3 has 13 residues. Between the trimmed V and J ends, which lost 5 bases and 3 bases, there was a span of 11 bases. The germline gives CDR1 MNHEY, CDR2 SVGEGT. CDR3 in DNA: TGTGCCAGCAGTCCCTACCTGTACTACGAGCAGTACTTC. It yields the protein CASSPYLYYEQYF.